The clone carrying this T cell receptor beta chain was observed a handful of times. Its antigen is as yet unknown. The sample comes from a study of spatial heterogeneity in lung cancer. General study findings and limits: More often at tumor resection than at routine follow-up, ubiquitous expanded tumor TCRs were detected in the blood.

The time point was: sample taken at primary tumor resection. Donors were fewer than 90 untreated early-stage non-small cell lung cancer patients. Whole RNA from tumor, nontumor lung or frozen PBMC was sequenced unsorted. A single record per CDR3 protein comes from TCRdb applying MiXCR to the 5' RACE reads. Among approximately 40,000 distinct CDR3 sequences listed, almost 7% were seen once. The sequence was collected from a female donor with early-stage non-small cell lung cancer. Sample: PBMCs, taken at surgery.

The CDR3, as DNA: TGCAGTGCTACTCGGGGGGGCATGGCCGGGGAGCTGTTTTTT. It is translated as CSATRGGMAGELFF. The chain carries TRBV20-1 and TRBJ2-2, with TRBD2 matching 8 bases. Germline V lookup: CDR1 DFQATT, CDR2 SNEGSKA (reference sequence). V shed 4 bases, J shed 6 bases, and the junction held 7 bases outside the gene matches. The CDR3 runs to 14 residues.